This T cell receptor beta chain was sequenced during a study of blood T cell repertoires in COVID-19. For the study at large: Sites in the United States, Italy and Spain provided acute and convalescent COVID-19 samples. T cells, B-cell-depleted T cells, or PBMCs supplied cDNA or gDNA.

Under the authors' procedure: Estimated nucleated cell counts came from reference gene primer amplification. Repertoires were generated with immunoSEQ multiplex PCR, while TCRdb's copy carries only in-frame clones and drops some. The V and J calls and clone size were taken over from that table, and D and trimming were inferred from the DNA. The sample holds roughly 15,000 clones, roughly 70% seen once. This clone was seen once. The TCR was taken from a man aged 55-75 years with acute or convalescent COVID-19. The sequenced sample was peripheral blood.

CDR3 protein: CASSLVGHATYEQYF. The CDR3 region has the DNA TGTGCCAGCAGCTTAGTGGGACACGCGACCTACGAGCAGTACTTC. The rearrangement links TRBV7-2 to TRBJ2-7; weak D call: TRBD1 (6 bases). This CDR3 is 15 amino acids long. V was shortened by 1 base and J by 2 bases, with 12 bases between the two germline ends. CDR1 is SGHTA, CDR2 FQGNSA, per germline.